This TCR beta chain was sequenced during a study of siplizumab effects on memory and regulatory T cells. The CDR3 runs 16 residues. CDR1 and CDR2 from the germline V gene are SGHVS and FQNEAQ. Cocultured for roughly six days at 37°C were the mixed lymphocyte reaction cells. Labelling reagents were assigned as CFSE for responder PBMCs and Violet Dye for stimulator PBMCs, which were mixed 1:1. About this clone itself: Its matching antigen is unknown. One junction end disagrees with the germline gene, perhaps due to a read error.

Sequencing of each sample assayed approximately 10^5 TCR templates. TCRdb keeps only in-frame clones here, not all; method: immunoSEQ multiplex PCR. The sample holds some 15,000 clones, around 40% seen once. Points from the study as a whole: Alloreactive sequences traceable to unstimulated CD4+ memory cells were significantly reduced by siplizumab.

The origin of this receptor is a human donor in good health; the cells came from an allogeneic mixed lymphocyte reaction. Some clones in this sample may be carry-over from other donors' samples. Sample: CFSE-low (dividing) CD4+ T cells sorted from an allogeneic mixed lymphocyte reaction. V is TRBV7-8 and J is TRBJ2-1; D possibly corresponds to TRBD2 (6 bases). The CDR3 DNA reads TGTGCCAGCAGTTTAGTAGCCGGGACTTTCTACAATGAGCAGTTCTTC. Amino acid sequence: CASSLVAGTFYNEQFF.